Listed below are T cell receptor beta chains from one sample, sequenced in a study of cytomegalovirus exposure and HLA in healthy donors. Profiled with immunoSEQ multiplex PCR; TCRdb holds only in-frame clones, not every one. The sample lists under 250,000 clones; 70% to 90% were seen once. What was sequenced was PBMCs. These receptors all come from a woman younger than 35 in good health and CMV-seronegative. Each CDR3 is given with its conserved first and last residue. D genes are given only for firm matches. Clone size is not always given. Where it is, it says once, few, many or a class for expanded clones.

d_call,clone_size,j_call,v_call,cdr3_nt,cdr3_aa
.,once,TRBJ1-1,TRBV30,TGTGCCTGGAGTCTCAGGACTGAAGCTTTCTTT,CAWSLRTEAFF
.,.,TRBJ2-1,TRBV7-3,TGTGCCAGCAGCTTAAACAGGGCCTACAATGAGCAGTTCTTC,CASSLNRAYNEQFF
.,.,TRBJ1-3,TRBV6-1,TGTGCCAGCAGTGAAGAGGTGGGAGCTGGAAACACCATATATTTT,CASSEEVGAGNTIYF
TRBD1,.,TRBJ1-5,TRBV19,TGTGCCAGTAGTTTCCGGGACAGGGGGCTCGGTCAGCCCCAGCATTTT,CASSFRDRGLGQPQHF
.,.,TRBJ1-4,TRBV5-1,TGCGCCAGCAGCCCTGGGTTACGGGGGCGTGGGGAAAAACTGTTTTTT,CASSPGLRGRGEKLFF
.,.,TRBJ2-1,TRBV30,TGTGCCTGGAGATTGACTAATTATGGCTCCTACAATGAGCAGTTCTTC,CAWRLTNYGSYNEQFF
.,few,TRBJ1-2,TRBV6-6,TGTGCCAGCAGTTACGGGCGACAGGAGGGCTATGGCTACACCTTC,CASSYGRQEGYGYTF
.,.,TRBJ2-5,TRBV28,TGTGCCAGCAGCCAACGGTCAGAGACCCAGTACTTC,CASSQRSETQYF
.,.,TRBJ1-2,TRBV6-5,TGTGCCAGCAGTTCCCCCGGGACACTGAATGGCTACACCTTC,CASSSPGTLNGYTF
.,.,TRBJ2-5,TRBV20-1,TGCAAATCCCAGTTTTTAGAGACCCAGTACTTC,CKSQFLETQYF
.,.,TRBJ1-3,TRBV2,TGTGCCAGCAATCGGGGACGATACGGAAACACCATATATTTT,CASNRGRYGNTIYF
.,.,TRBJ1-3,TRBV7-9,TGTGCCAGCAGCTTATCAGGGTCTGGAAACACCATATATTTT,CASSLSGSGNTIYF
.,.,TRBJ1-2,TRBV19,TGTGCCAGTAGTCCCTACAGGGTCAGCTATGGCTACACCTTC,CASSPYRVSYGYTF
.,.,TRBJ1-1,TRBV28,TGTGCCAGCAGTTTAAGTCAGGGGAAAGCTTTCTTT,CASSLSQGKAFF
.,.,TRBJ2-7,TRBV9,TGTGCCAGCAGCCGGGGCCTCTCCTACGAGCAGTACTTC,CASSRGLSYEQYF
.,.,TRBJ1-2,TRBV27,TGTGCCAGCAGTTTCCGGGGTGGCTATGGCTACACCTTC,CASSFRGGYGYTF
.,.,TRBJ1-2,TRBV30,TGTGCCTGGAGTTCCGGTAGTTTTAGGGTGTACACCTTC,CAWSSGSFRVYTF
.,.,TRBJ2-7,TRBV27,TGTGCCAGCAGTGGCCTCGGGGGAATAGAGCAGTACTTC,CASSGLGGIEQYF
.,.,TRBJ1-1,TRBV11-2,TGTGCCAGCAGCTTAGTAGGTGGTGAAGCTTTCTTT,CASSLVGGEAFF
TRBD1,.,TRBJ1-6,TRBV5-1,TGCGCCAGCAGCTTACCCGGGACAGGGAATTCACCCCTCCACTTT,CASSLPGTGNSPLHF
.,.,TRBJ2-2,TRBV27,TGTGCCAGCAGTTTGGTTAGAACCGGGGAGCTGTTTTTT,CASSLVRTGELFF
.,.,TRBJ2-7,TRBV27,TGTGCCAGCAGTTTAAGGCGACTCGCCGACGAGCAGTACTTC,CASSLRRLADEQYF
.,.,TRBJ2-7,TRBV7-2,TGTGCCAGCAGCTTCGACTTCGGGGACTCTTACTACGAGCAGTACTTC,CASSFDFGDSYYEQYF
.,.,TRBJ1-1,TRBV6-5,TGTGCCAGCATCGATGATAACACTGAAGCTTTCTTT,CASIDDNTEAFF
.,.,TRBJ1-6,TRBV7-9,TGTGCCGCAGGGACGGGTAATTCACCCCTCCACTTT,CAAGTGNSPLHF
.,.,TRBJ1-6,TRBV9,TGTGCCAGCAGCTCCTGGGATGGGGAGGGGCGGAATAGGAATTCACCCCTCCACTTT,CASSSWDGEGRNRNSPLHF
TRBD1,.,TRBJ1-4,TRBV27,TGTGCCAGCAGTAAATACCGGGACAGGTCGGAAAAACTGTTTTTT,CASSKYRDRSEKLFF
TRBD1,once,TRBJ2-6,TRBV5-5,TGTGCCAGCAGCCCCCGGACAGGGTCTGGGGCCAACGTCCTGACTTTC,CASSPRTGSGANVLTF
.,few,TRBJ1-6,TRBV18,TGTGCCAGCTCACCAGGGACACAAGGTTCACCCCTCCACTTT,CASSPGTQGSPLHF
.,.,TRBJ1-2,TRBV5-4,TGTGCCAGCAGCTCCCCCTCGACGGGGGACTATGGCTACACCTTC,CASSSPSTGDYGYTF
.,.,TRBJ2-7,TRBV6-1,TGTGCCAGCAGCCGGGACGGAGGGACCTACGAGCAGTACTTC,CASSRDGGTYEQYF
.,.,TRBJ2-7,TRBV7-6,TGTGCCAGCAGCTTATTTGGCAGGGATGGGGACGAGCAGTACTTC,CASSLFGRDGDEQYF
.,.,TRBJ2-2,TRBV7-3,TGTGCCAGCAGTCAAGGGTCCCCCACCGGGGAGCTGTTTTTT,CASSQGSPTGELFF
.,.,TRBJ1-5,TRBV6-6,TGTGCCAGCATCCGGGATCAGACCCGCAATCAGCCCCAGCATTTT,CASIRDQTRNQPQHF
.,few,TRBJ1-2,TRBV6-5,TGTGCCAGCAGTTCCCCAAGTAGGTCTGCCTATGGCTACACCTTC,CASSSPSRSAYGYTF
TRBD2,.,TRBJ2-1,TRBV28,TGTGCCAGCACCTCGGGAGCGGGACCCCTCTCTACGGGTGAGCAGTTCTTC,CASTSGAGPLSTGEQFF
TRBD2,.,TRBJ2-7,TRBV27,TGTGCCAGCAGTCAGCCGGGGCTAGCGGGAGTGAGGAACGAGCAGTACTTC,CASSQPGLAGVRNEQYF
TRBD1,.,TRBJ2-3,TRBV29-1,TGCAGCGTTGAACGCGGACAGGGTACAGATACGCAGTATTTT,CSVERGQGTDTQYF
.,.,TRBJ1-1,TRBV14,TGTGCCAGCAGCCCAGGTGGGACTGAAGCTTTCTTT,CASSPGGTEAFF
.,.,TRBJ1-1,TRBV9,TGTGCCAGCAGCGTAGCGGGCAGTGGGAACACTGAAGCTTTCTTT,CASSVAGSGNTEAFF
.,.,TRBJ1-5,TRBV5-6,TGTGCCAGCAGCTTGGGCAGCTATCAGCCCCAGCATTTT,CASSLGSYQPQHF
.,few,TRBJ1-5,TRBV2,TGTGCCAGCAGTGGAGACACCTTCAATCAGCCCCAGCATTTT,CASSGDTFNQPQHF
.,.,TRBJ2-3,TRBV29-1,TGCAGCGTTTGTCGGGAGATCACAGATACGCAGTATTTT,CSVCREITDTQYF
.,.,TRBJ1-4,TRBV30,TGTGCCTGGACTCCAGGGGTGGGTGAAAAACTGTTTTTT,CAWTPGVGEKLFF
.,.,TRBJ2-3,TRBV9,TGTGCCAGCAGCCCCCGGGGAAGCACAGATACGCAGTATTTT,CASSPRGSTDTQYF
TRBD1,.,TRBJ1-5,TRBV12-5,TGTGCTAGTGGGAAGACAGGGAACTGGGCCAATCAGCCCCAGCATTTT,CASGKTGNWANQPQHF
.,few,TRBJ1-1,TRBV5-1,TGCGCCAGCGATTCCGGGAATATGAACACTGAAGCTTTCTTT,CASDSGNMNTEAFF
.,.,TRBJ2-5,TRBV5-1,TGCGCCAGCAGCCAAGGGGGGAGCTCGGAGACCCAGTACTTC,CASSQGGSSETQYF
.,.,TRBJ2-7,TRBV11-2,TGTGCCAGCAGCTTAGTTGGGGGGGGCGGCGACGAGCAGTACTTC,CASSLVGGGGDEQYF
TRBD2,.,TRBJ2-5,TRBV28,TGTGCCAGCAGTTTAGTCGGGCGGGAGCAGTGGGGACAAGAGACCCAGTACTTC,CASSLVGREQWGQETQYF